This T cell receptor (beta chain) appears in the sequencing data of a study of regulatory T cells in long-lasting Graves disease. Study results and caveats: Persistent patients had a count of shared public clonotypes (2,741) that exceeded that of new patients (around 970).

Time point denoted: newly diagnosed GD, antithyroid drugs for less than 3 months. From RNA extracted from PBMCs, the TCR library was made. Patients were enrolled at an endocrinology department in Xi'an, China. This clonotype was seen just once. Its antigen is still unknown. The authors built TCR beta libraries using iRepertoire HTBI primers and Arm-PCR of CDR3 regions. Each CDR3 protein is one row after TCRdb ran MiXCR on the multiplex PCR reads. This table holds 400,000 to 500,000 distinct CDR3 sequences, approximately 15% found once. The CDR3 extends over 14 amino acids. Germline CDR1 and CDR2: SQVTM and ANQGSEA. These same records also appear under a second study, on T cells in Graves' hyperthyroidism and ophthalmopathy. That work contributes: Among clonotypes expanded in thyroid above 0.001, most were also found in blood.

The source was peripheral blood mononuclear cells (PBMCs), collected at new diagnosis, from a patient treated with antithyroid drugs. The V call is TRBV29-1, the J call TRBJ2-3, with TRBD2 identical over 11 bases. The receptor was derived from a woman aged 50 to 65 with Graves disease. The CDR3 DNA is TGCAGTTTAGCGGGAGGGCCTTTCACAGATACGCAGTATTTT. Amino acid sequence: CSLAGGPFTDTQYF.